This record looks at one T cell receptor beta chain sequence and its context. In the authors' workflow: Quantification of nucleated cells was approximated via reference gene primer amplification. Sequencing used immunoSEQ multiplex PCR; TCRdb keeps in-frame clones, though not all of them. The V and J calls and clone size are taken from that table; D and trimming were inferred from the DNA. This repertoire shows fewer than 250,000 clones, 80% to 90% found once; its top ten account for 7% to 9%. The data were obtained in a study of blood T cell repertoires in COVID-19. Study at large: Samples taken during acute and convalescent COVID-19 were collected in the United States, Italy and Spain.

Participants, about 18 to 100 years old, spanned 25 or so US areas. Input material: PBMCs or T cells enriched from blood (not recorded which). This clonotype originated in a man aged 25-45 years in a cohort exposed to, infected with or recovered from COVID-19 (not recorded which).

This CDR3 is CASSPRIAGRVYEQYF. In nucleotides, the CDR3 is TGTGCCAGCTCACCACGCATAGCGGGACGTGTTTACGAGCAGTACTTC. The chain recombines TRBV18 with TRBJ2-7; 8 bases match TRBD2. The CDR3 has 16 amino acids. Germline CDR1 is KGHSH and CDR2 is LQKENI. Trimming removed 1 base from V and 4 bases from J; junction bases left unmatched: 9. The full variable domain, rest sourced from reference TRBV18 and TRBJ2-7, is NAGVMQNPRHLVRRRGQEARLRCSPMKGHSHVYWYRQLPEEGLKFMVYLQKENIIDESGMPKERFSAEFPKEGPSILRIQQVVRGDSAAYFCASSPRIAGRVYEQYFGPGTRLTVT.